A selection of T cell receptor beta chains follows, all from one sample in a study of blood T cells in healthy people across ages. TCRdb processed the 5' RACE reads anew with MiXCR; each CDR3 protein has one entry. The sample contains hundreds of thousands of distinct CDR3 sequences, 50% to 60% of which appear only once. The specimen was blood. Every receptor here comes from a man aged 55-75 years in good health. Each CDR3 is given with its conserved first and last residue. The D gene is left open where the match is weak. Where a row states a size, it is once, few, many or the class of an expanded clone; other rows omit it.

V gene,clone size,D gene,J gene,CDR3 protein,CDR3 DNA
TRBV4-2,few,TRBD2,TRBJ2-1,CASSPEGLAGVGEQFF,TGTGCCAGCAGCCCAGAGGGACTAGCGGGAGTGGGTGAGCAGTTCTTC
TRBV11-3,NA,TRBD1,TRBJ2-2,CASSSGQGGNTGELFF,TGTGCCAGCAGCTCAGGACAGGGTGGGAACACCGGGGAGCTGTTTTTT
TRBV6-1,NA,NA,TRBJ1-2,CASSEGGGPYGYTF,TGTGCCAGCAGTGAAGGGGGCGGCCCCTATGGCTACACCTTC
TRBV20-1,many,TRBD1,TRBJ1-1,CSATGRWWTGGTEAFF,TGCAGTGCTACCGGTCGGTGGTGGACAGGGGGCACTGAAGCTTTCTTT
TRBV3-1,few,NA,TRBJ2-5,CASSQGGGRETQYF,TGTGCCAGCAGCCAGGGTGGGGGACGAGAGACCCAGTACTTC
TRBV11-1,many,NA,TRBJ2-5,CASREGSAQYF,TGTGCCAGCAGGGAGGGTAGCGCGCAGTACTTC
TRBV20-1,few,NA,TRBJ2-1,CSAEELFSSYNEQFF,TGCAGTGCGGAAGAACTGTTTAGCTCCTACAATGAGCAGTTCTTC
TRBV4-2,NA,NA,TRBJ2-1,CASSQGSSSRGEQFF,TGTGCCAGCAGCCAAGGCTCTAGCTCTCGGGGTGAGCAGTTCTTC
TRBV11-2,NA,NA,TRBJ2-3,CASSFTPPDTQYF,TGTGCCAGCAGCTTCACTCCCCCAGATACGCAGTATTTT
TRBV5-6,NA,TRBD1,TRBJ2-6,CASSLGQGASGANVLTF,TGTGCCAGCAGCTTGGGACAGGGGGCGTCTGGGGCCAACGTCCTGACTTTC
TRBV20-1,NA,TRBD1,TRBJ1-2,CSASMLTGGKLSDGYTF,TGCAGTGCTAGCATGTTGACAGGGGGCAAGTTAAGCGATGGCTACACCTTC
TRBV20-1,many,NA,TRBJ1-5,CSARPDLFSNQPQHF,TGCAGTGCACGGCCCGACCTTTTTAGCAATCAGCCCCAGCATTTT
TRBV12-3/TRBV12-4,few,TRBD2,TRBJ2-7,CASSGGRGGLHEQYF,TGTGCCAGCAGTGGGGGTCGGGGGGGTCTCCACGAGCAGTACTTC
TRBV7-2,NA,TRBD2,TRBJ2-7,CASSLGTSGSPLEQYF,TGTGCCAGCAGCTTAGGGACTAGCGGGAGCCCACTCGAGCAGTACTTC
TRBV7-8,NA,NA,TRBJ2-7,CASSLGRRGVGEQYF,TGTGCCAGCAGCTTAGGTCGCAGGGGAGTAGGCGAGCAGTACTTC
TRBV29-1,few,NA,TRBJ2-3,CSGRQGGGTDTQYF,TGCAGCGGACGACAGGGCGGGGGCACAGATACGCAGTATTTT